Below are 9 T cell receptor delta chains sequenced from a single sample in a study of gamma-delta chains in newborns, infants, children. TCRdb reprocessed the reads through CATT. The sample lists thousands of delta-chain clones, more than 35% occurring once. What was sequenced was blood. Source of these receptors: a child who received the measles vaccine.

Turning to this clone: Mismatch with germline at one junction end may stem from a read error. The genes are TRDV1 and TRDJ1, with 10 positions matching TRDD3. CDR1 is TSWWSYY, CDR2 QGS, per germline. The CDR3 contains 22 residues. CDR3 sequence reads: CALGEPETPPTHWGINTDILIF. CDR3 coding DNA: TGTGCTCTTGGGGAACCCGAAACACCTCCTACGCACTGGGGGATTAACACCGATATACTCATCTTT.

This clone rates as large. The V call is TRDV2, the J call TRDJ3; TRDD3 agrees at 7 bases. J was trimmed by 2 bases and V by 1 base; bases with no gene match: 4. The CDR3 runs to 17 residues. CDR1 and CDR2 from the germline V gene are GEAIGNYY and EKD. The CDR3 loop reads CACDTGGWTWDTRQMFF. The CDR3 DNA reads as TGTGCCTGTGACACGGGGGGATGGACCTGGGACACCCGACAGATGTTTTTC.

This clone was seen more than once but under ten times. For the CDR3, the DNA is TGTGCTCTTGGGTCCTCAATACTGGCGGGGTTGTACACCGATAAACTCATCTTT. Translated, it gives CALGSSILAGLYTDKLIF. The V gene is TRDV1, the J gene TRDJ1; D is possibly TRDD3 (5 bases). This CDR3 region has 18 residues. CDR1 and CDR2 from the germline V gene are TSWWSYY and QGS. Trimming pared 5 bases from V and 0 bases from J, leaving 22 bases between.

The rearrangement joins TRDV1 to TRDJ1; TRDD3 agrees at 10 bases. The germline V gene encodes CDR1 TSWWSYY and CDR2 QGS. The J segment lost 2 bases and the V segment lost 4 bases, leaving 25 bases of the junction unmatched. CDR3 size: 22 residues. CDR3 in amino acids: CALGGPLVHPYWGIRGTDKLIF. The DNA for the CDR3 is TGTGCTCTTGGGGGCCCCCTAGTACACCCGTACTGGGGGATTAGAGGGACCGATAAACTCATCTTT.

Turning to this clone: Given a much more abundant clone one base away, this may be a read error. The rearrangement joins TRDV1 to TRDJ1; D is possibly TRDD3 (6 bases). Trimming pared 4 bases from V and 5 bases from J, leaving 26 bases between. Germline lookup yields CDR1 TSWWSYY and CDR2 QGS. The CDR3 spans 18 residues. For the CDR3, the DNA is TGTGCTCTTGGGGTACTAACGCCTGGGCTGGGGCTAACGGATAAACTCATCTTT. Translating it yields CALGVLTPGLGLTDKLIF.

The chain has TRDV1 and TRDJ1, with 8 bases that match TRDD3. Trimming at V came to 0 bases and at J to 3 bases, leaving 21 bases not matched to a gene. The CDR3 covers 21 residues. Germline V gene lookup returns CDR1 TSWWSYY and CDR2 QGS. For the CDR3, the DNA is TGTGCTCTTGGGGAACTTCCCTTCCCTAATTACTGGGGGCGACCTCCCGATAAACTCATCTTT. This gives the protein CALGELPFPNYWGRPPDKLIF.

This clone qualifies as medium-sized. The chain carries TRDV1 and TRDJ1; 9 nucleotides agree with TRDD3. The V gene end was trimmed by 5 bases and the J gene end by 1 base; junction bases not matched to a gene: 23. CDR1 is TSWWSYY and CDR2 is QGS in the germline V gene. CDR3 length: 21 amino acids. CDR3: CALGFPPSRRMGDRGTDKLIF. CDR3 nucleotide sequence: TGTGCTCTTGGGTTTCCGCCTTCCCGTCGGATGGGGGATAGGGGCACCGATAAACTCATCTTT.

This rearrangement joins TRDV1 to TRDJ1; D remains unclear. Trimming cost V 4 bases and J 0 bases, with 15 bases left between them. This CDR3 has 16 residues. Looked up from germline, CDR1 is TSWWSYY and CDR2 is QGS. The CDR3 DNA reads as TGTGCTCTTGGGGTCACTACCGAACGGCACACCGATAAACTCATCTTT. It specifies CALGVTTERHTDKLIF.

Relative to its sample, this clone is medium-sized. This chain joins TRDV1 and TRDJ1; 10 nucleotides align to TRDD3. V gave up 5 bases and J gave up 0 bases; unmatched junction bases: 24. Germline assignment: CDR1 TSWWSYY and CDR2 QGS. The CDR3 extends over 22 amino acids. The chain's CDR3 is CALGPPSYWGILPKIYTDKLIF. CDR3 coding DNA: TGTGCTCTTGGGCCCCCTTCTTACTGGGGGATTCTACCTAAGATTTACACCGATAAACTCATCTTT.